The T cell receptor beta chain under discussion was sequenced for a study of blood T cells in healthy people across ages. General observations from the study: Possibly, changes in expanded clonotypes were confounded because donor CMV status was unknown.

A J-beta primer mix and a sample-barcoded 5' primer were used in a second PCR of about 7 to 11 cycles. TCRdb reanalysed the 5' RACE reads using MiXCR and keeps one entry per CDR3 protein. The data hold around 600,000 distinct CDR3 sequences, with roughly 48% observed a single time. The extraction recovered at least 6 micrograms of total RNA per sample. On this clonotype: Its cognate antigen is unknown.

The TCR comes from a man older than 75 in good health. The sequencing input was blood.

The CDR3 bases are TGTGCCAGCAGCTTAGCGAGCGGGGAGCAGTACTTC. The encoded protein is CASSLASGEQYF. V gene TRBV7-8 combines with J gene TRBJ2-7, with D tentatively TRBD2 (6 bases). The CDR3 length is 12 residues. Per germline, CDR1 SGHVS and CDR2 FQNEAQ. Trimming shortened V by 0 bases and J by 7 bases, and 7 bases separated the two germline ends.